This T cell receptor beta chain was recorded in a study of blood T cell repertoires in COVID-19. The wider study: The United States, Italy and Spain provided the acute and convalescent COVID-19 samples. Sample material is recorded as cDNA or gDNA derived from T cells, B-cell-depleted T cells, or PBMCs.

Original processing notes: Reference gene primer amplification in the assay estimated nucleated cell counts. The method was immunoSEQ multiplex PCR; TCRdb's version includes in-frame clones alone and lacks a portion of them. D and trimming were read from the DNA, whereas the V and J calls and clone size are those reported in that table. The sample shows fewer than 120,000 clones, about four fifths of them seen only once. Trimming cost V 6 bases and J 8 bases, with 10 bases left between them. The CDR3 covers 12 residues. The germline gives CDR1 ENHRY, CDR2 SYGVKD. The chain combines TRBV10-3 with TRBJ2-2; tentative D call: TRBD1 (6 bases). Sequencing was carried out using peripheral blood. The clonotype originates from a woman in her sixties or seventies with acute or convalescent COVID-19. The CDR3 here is CAISGTSGELFF. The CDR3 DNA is TGTGCCATCAGCGGGACATCGGGGGAGCTGTTTTTT.